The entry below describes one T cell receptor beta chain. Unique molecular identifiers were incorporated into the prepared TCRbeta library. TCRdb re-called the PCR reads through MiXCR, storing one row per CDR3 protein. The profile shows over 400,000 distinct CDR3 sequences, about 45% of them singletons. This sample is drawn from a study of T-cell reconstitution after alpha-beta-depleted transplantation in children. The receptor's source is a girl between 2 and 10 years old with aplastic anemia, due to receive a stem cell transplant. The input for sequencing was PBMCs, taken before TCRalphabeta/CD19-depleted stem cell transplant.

The CDR3: CASSLGVADNADTQYF. The CDR3 DNA reads TGCGCCAGCAGCTTGGGGGTCGCGGACAACGCGGATACGCAGTATTTT. The chain employs TRBV5-1 and TRBJ2-3, with D possibly being TRBD1 (5 bases). Trimming left V 0 bases short and J 6 bases short, with 17 bases between. The CDR3 totals 16 residues. The germline CDR1 and CDR2 sequences are SGHRS and YFSETQ.